This T cell receptor beta chain was observed in a study of T cell responses to AZD1222 COVID-19 vaccine. The V segment lost 5 bases and the J segment 6 bases; nucleotides outside the gene matches: 4. Germline CDR1 SQVTM, CDR2 ANQGSEA. The length of the CDR3 is 12 residues. Assay used: immunoSEQ multiplex PCR; TCRdb lists only in-frame clones, some missing. The sample carries about 100,000 clones, around 87% recorded once. Source: peripheral blood, taken on day 0 of AZD1222 vaccination. This chain links TRBV29-1 with TRBJ2-3, with 8 nucleotides matching TRBD2. This sequence was found in an adult in good health. CDR3 coding DNA: TGCAGCGTTTCGCGGGAGGTGGATACGCAGTATTTT. It is translated as CSVSREVDTQYF.